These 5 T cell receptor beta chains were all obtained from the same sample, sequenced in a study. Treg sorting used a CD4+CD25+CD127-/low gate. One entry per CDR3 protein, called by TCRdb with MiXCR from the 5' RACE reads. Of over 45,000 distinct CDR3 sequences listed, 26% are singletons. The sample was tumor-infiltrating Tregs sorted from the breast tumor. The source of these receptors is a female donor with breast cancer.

The DNA of the CDR3 is TGCGCCAGCAGCGGAAACAGGGGATTAGAGACCCAGTACTTC. This codes for CASSGNRGLETQYF. The chain couples TRBV5-1 to TRBJ2-5; 7 bases fit TRBD1. The ends lost 4 bases at V and 4 bases at J; junction bases unmatched: 7. Germline-derived CDR1 and CDR2 are SGHRS and YFSETQ. The CDR3 is 14 amino acids.

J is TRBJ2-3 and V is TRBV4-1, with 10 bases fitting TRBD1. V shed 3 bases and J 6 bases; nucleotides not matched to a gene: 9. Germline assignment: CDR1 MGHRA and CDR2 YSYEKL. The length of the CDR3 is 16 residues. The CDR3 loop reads CASSQPRQGARDTQYF. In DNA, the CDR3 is TGCGCCAGCAGCCAGCCGAGACAGGGGGCGCGGGATACGCAGTATTTT.

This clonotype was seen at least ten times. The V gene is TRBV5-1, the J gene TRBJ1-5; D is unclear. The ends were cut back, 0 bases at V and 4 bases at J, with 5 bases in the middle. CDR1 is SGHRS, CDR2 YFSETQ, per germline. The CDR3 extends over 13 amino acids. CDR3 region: CASSLDQNQPQHF. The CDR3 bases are TGCGCCAGCAGCTTGGACCAGAATCAGCCCCAGCATTTT.

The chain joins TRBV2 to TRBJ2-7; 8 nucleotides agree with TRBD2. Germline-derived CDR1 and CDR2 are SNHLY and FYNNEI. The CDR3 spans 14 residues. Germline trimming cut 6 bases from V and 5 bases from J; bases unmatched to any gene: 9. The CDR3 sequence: CASRSGTSDHEQYF. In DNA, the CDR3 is TGTGCCAGCAGGAGCGGGACTAGTGACCACGAGCAGTACTTC.

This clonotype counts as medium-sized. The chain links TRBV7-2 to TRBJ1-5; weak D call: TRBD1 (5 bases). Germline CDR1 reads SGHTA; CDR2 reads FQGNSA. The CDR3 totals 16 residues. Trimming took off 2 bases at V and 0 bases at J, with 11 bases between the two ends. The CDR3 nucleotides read TGTGCCAGCAGCTTAAGGGGTGGGTCTAGCAATCAGCCCCAGCATTTT. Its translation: CASSLRGGSSNQPQHF.